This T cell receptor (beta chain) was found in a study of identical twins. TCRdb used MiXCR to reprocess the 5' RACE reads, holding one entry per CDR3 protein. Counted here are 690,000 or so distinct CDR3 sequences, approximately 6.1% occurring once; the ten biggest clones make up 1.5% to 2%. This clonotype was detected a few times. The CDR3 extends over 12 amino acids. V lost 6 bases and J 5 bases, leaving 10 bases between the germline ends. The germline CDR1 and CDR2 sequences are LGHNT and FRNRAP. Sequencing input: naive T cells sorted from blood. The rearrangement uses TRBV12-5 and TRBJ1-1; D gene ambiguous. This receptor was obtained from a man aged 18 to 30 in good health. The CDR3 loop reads CASGALRTEAFF. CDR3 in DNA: TGTGCTAGTGGGGCCCTCCGGACTGAAGCTTTCTTT.